This T cell receptor beta chain comes out of a study of response to subunit inactivated influenza vaccine. Study results and limitations: Each seasonal influenza vaccination, the authors suggested, recruits few new T cells.

As to this clonotype: No antigen is known for it.

The germline CDR1 and CDR2 sequences are MNHNS and SASEGT. Trimming took 1 base from V and 0 from J, leaving 10 bases between them. CDR3 length equals 15 residues. Each CDR3 protein is one row after TCRdb ran MiXCR on the RT-PCR reads. Counted here are around 570,000 distinct CDR3 sequences, 7.6% occurring once; the ten biggest clones make up 10% to 15%. This TCR derives from a man between 50 and 75 years old who received an inactivated influenza vaccine. The starting material was PBMCs from blood, obtained 23 months after vaccination. The chain uses TRBV6-1 and TRBJ2-7; the D is unclear. The CDR3 nucleotides are TGTGCCAGCAGTGAAGGGCCAGCGAGCTCCTACGAGCAGTACTTC. This codes for CASSEGPASSYEQYF.